Each of the 3 T cell receptor beta chains below was sequenced from the same sample in a study of blood T cell repertoires in COVID-19. Sequencing was performed with immunoSEQ multiplex PCR; in TCRdb, only in-frame clones are kept and a portion is missing. The sample consists of more than 300,000 clones, around 87% of them appearing once. The specimen was peripheral blood. Receptors were obtained from a woman under 40 with COVID-19, enrolled during active disease.

The table lists this clone with a few counts. CDR3 amino acids: CATIPSGRSNNEQFF. CDR3 bases: TGCGCCACTATCCCTAGCGGGAGATCCAACAATGAGCAGTTCTTC. The chain couples TRBV4-1 to TRBJ2-1; the match to TRBD2 covers 10 bases. Germline V gene lookup returns CDR1 MGHRA and CDR2 YSYEKL. CDR3 size: 15 residues. The V segment lost 10 bases and the J segment 5 bases; nucleotides outside the gene matches: 11.

V and J are TRBV11-2 and TRBJ1-3; 7 bases map to TRBD1. With V trimmed by 4 bases and J by 8 bases, 11 bases remained unmatched. In germline, CDR1 is SGHAT, CDR2 FQNNGV. This CDR3 comprises 15 residues. The CDR3 here is CASSSTGSSVDTIYF. In DNA form, the CDR3 reads TGTGCCAGCAGCTCGACAGGGTCCTCGGTGGACACCATATATTTT.

The chain combines TRBV2 with TRBJ2-1; maybe TRBD2 (6 bases). Germline V gene data show CDR1 as SNHLY and CDR2 as FYNNEI. This CDR3 region has 12 residues. The V end lost 10 bases, the J end lost 5 bases, and 12 bases lay between the germline ends. The CDR3 DNA reads TGTGCCACCCTCGGAGGGAACAATGAGCAGTTCTTC. It encodes CATLGGNNEQFF. Full variable domain (remainder filled in from reference TRBV2 and TRBJ2-1): EPEVTQTPSHQVTQMGQEVILRCVPISNHLYFYWYRQILGQKVEFLVSFYNNEISEKSEIFDDQFSVERPDGSNFTLKIRSTKLEDSAMYFCATLGGNNEQFFGPGTRLTVL.